This paragraph reports one TCR beta chain. It lacks a known antigen. Base-call qualities are not available, and no considerably larger clone is one nucleotide away. High-throughput TCR beta sequencing profiled peripheral blood CD8+ and CD4+ T cells from healthy donors, Susac syndrome patients and multiple sclerosis patients. Healthy donors were included as age- and sex-matched controls. CD8+ TEMRA cells were enriched by FACS, while bulk CD8+ and CD4+ T cells were purified by magnetic negative isolation. Blood was collected in EDTA tubes and processed within 24 hours, with PBMCs isolated through density gradient centrifugation. PBMCs intended for TCR sequencing were cryopreserved in liquid nitrogen and were subsequently thawed in a 37 degrees C water bath. A purity of at least 90% was achieved for sorted or isolated CD4+, CD8+ and CD8+ TEMRA cells. The data originate from a study of CD8 T cells in Susac syndrome (dated by TCRdb to the late 2010s). About the full investigation: Whether CD8+ T cell activation and differentiation in Susac syndrome was antigen driven was tested using repertoire sequencing. General study outcomes and caveats: The number of individuals in the TCR sequencing and HLA analysis was acknowledged as relatively small.

RNA was extracted using the RNeasy kit, and roughly 0.5 to 1 ug of the RNA was reverse transcribed with random hexamers. The immunoSEQ multiplex PCR assay, which covers 54 Vbeta and 13 Jbeta segments, was used to amplify TCR beta CDR3 regions. PCR amplification bias was corrected using a synthetic template baseline for primer optimization and computational correction. The original methods were these. Reads were annotated to V, D and J genes per IMGT and analyzed with immunoSEQ Analyzer, keeping only productive sequences. To calculate clonality, Shannon entropy was normalized by log2 of the number of productive unique sequences and then subtracted from one. For each patient and control, public and private clones were evaluated among the 100 most prevalent clones. Clones were defined as Susac-specific when absent from the healthy and MS cohorts, from about 1,100 published viral clones and from other ImmuneACCESS disease sequences. Starting from the raw public reads, TCRdb applied fastp trimming at Q25, assembled clones with MiXCR and retained in-frame beta chains. When rows share a CDR3 protein, they turn into one entry using the most common DNA and genes. The V and J calls were determined by TCRdb, not by the authors. The sample table contains 130,000 to 150,000 distinct CDR3 sequences; only one count was recorded for roughly 95% of them. 0.084% of the sample is in the top ten clones.

The germline V gene encodes CDR1 SGHDT and CDR2 YYEEEE. From its cysteine to its phenylalanine, the CDR3 spans 15 amino acids. Left in the record is the CDR3 DNA by itself, 45 bases read in frame from the first base. V is shortened by 4 bases, J by 5 bases, and the region joining them spans 17 bases. Sequenced input: CD4+ T cells from PBMCs. The sequence was collected from a human donor in good health. The chain uses TRBV5-6 and TRBJ2-3; the D gene is possibly TRBD1, with 5 bases matching. The CDR3 region: CASSTGHPVGDTQYF. DNA sequence: TGTGCCAGCAGCACCGGACACCCAGTGGGAGATACGCAGTATTTT. The full variable domain, with segments outside the CDR3 supplied by the reference TRBV5-6 and TRBJ2-3 proteins, appears as DAGVTQSPTHLIKTRGQQVTLRCSPKSGHDTVSWYQQALGQGPQFIFQYYEEEERQRGNFPDRFSGHQFPNYSSELNVNALLLGDSALYLCASSTGHPVGDTQYFGPGTRLTVL.